The source of this T cell receptor beta chain is a study of blood T cell repertoires in COVID-19. Study context: Collection of acute and convalescent COVID-19 samples took place in the United States, Italy and Spain. T cells, B-cell-depleted T cells, or PBMCs supplied cDNA or gDNA.

This clone was counted once. Clones were sequenced by immunoSEQ multiplex PCR, and TCRdb holds only the in-frame ones, with some missing. The sample contains around 41,000 clones, around 82% of which appear only once. Trimming left V 3 bases short and J 0 bases short, with 10 bases between. Looked up from germline, CDR1 is SGHVS and CDR2 is FNYEAQ. There are 15 residues in the CDR3. The sequence derives from a woman aged 80 or over with active or convalescent COVID-19. Sequenced: peripheral blood. The chain is built from TRBV7-6 and TRBJ2-3; the D gene is possibly TRBD2 (5 bases). The CDR3 spells CASSFGLYSTDTQYF. CDR3 DNA sequence: TGTGCCAGCAGCTTTGGACTTTACAGCACAGATACGCAGTATTTT.